The present T cell receptor (beta chain) was sequenced within a study of vaccination effects on CD4 cells after COVID-19. CDR1 is WNHNN, CDR2 SYGVQD, per germline (reference sequence). V was cut by 3 bases and J by 10 bases, with 13 bases left in between. This CDR3 comprises 14 residues. CD4+ T cells specific for antigen were expanded with viral peptide pools by the ViraFEST assay before sequencing. With approximately 10 days of culture completed, CD4+ T cells were isolated. Participants were vaccinated with two doses of either the BNT162b2 or mRNA-1273 vaccine. The method was immunoSEQ multiplex PCR; TCRdb's version includes in-frame clones alone and lacks a portion of them. The data contain roughly 70,000 clones, about 80% of them singletons. This clone was seen more than once but under ten times. Its antigen remains unidentified.

The sequence derives from a human donor who received a COVID-19 vaccine. The chain recombines TRBV10-1 with TRBJ1-6; no firm D call. Material: CD4+ T cells from PBMCs cultured with HCoV-OC43 spike peptides, obtained after COVID-19 vaccination. The sample's subset: HCoV-OC43 spike overlapping peptide pool stimulation. Here the CDR3 reads CASSEFLGKSPLHF. CDR3 bases: TGCGCCAGCAGTGAATTTTTGGGGAAATCACCCCTCCACTTT.